Listed here are 18 T cell receptor beta chains from one sample, sequenced in a study of shared clonotypes between healthy human individuals. Some clones are missing from TCRdb's copy, which holds only in-frame ones; the method was immunoSEQ multiplex PCR. The sample lists 2 million to 3 million clones; 90% to 95% were seen once. Source material: naive CD4+ T cells from PBMCs. Subset indicated: CD45RA+ positively selected. The source is a young man in good health. Some clones in this sample may be carry-over from other donors' samples.

This sequence joins TRBV5-1 and TRBJ1-3, with 10 bases that match TRBD1. The J segment lost 0 bases and the V segment lost 4 bases, leaving 19 bases of the junction unmatched. The CDR3 loop spans 21 amino acids. Germline lookup yields CDR1 SGHRS and CDR2 YFSETQ. CDR3 amino acids: CASSPQPGTGDSKLSGNTIYF. CDR3 DNA sequence: TGCGCCAGCAGCCCACAACCCGGGACAGGGGACTCGAAACTCTCTGGAAACACCATATATTTT.

This clone was picked up one time. The chain uses TRBV7-2 and TRBJ2-7, with 8 bases matching TRBD2. Germline V gene data show CDR1 as SGHTA and CDR2 as FQGNSA. The CDR3 loop spans 17 amino acids. V dropped 2 bases and J dropped 2; count of bases not matched to a gene: 11. CDR3 in amino acids: CASSLRLAGPGAYEQYF. DNA for the CDR3: TGTGCCAGCAGCTTACGTCTAGCGGGCCCCGGGGCCTACGAGCAGTACTTC.

About this clone itself: Other DNA sequences of this sample code for an identical CDR3. CDR3 loop: CASSVSYEQYF. CDR3 DNA: TGTGCCAGCAGCGTGTCCTACGAGCAGTACTTC. The J gene is TRBJ2-7, the V gene TRBV7-9; no clear D gene. The V gene's germline CDR1 is SEHNR and CDR2 FQNEAQ (reference sequence). CDR3 length: 11 amino acids. The V gene lost 5 bases and the J gene lost 1 base, with 3 bases spanning the gap.

The chain combines TRBV29-1 with TRBJ2-7, with D possibly matching TRBD1 (5 bases). The V gene lost 7 bases and the J gene lost 2 bases, with 18 bases spanning the gap. Per the germline V gene, CDR1 is SQVTM and CDR2 is ANQGSEA. The CDR3 spans 14 residues. The DNA of the CDR3 is TGCAGCGCTCGCGGCTTCCTAGGGGCCTACGAGCAGTACTTC. Protein product: CSARGFLGAYEQYF.

The chain recombines TRBV28 with TRBJ2-1, with 7 bases fitting TRBD1. Germline CDR1 is MDHEN and CDR2 is SYDVKM. CDR3 length: 16 residues. V gave up 2 bases and J gave up 8 bases; unmatched junction bases: 12. The CDR3 loop is CASSLRGLVGLDEQFF. The CDR3 DNA is TGTGCCAGCAGTTTAAGGGGGCTTGTTGGTCTAGATGAGCAGTTCTTC.

J is TRBJ2-7 and V is TRBV6-1; D remains unclear. CDR3 size: 15 residues. CDR1 and CDR2 from the germline V gene are MNHNS and SASEGT. Trimming removed 2 bases at V and 3 bases at J, with 14 bases between. The CDR3 is CASSERSQWDYEQYF. As DNA, the CDR3 is TGTGCCAGCAGTGAACGAAGTCAGTGGGACTACGAGCAGTACTTC.

This clone was found once. The chain combines TRBV21-1 with TRBJ2-7; the listed D gene, TRBD2, was not tested against the DNA. TRBV21-1 counts as a pseudogene. The CDR3 totals 17 residues. The chain's CDR3 is CASRSRTSGSIFYEQYF. For the CDR3, the DNA is TGTGCCAGCAGATCCCGGACTAGCGGGAGTATATTCTACGAGCAGTACTTC.

V usage is TRBV5-8 and J usage is TRBJ2-3; TRBD2 aligns across 7 bases. Germline V gives CDR1 SGHTS, CDR2 YDEGEE. Germline trimming cut 0 bases from V and 5 bases from J; bases unmatched to any gene: 6. The CDR3 totals 15 residues. CDR3 in DNA: TGTGCCAGCAGCTTGGGATCGGGGGGAAGAGATACGCAGTATTTT. It translates to CASSLGSGGRDTQYF.

This chain connects TRBV19 to TRBJ1-5; D unclear. Trimming removed 7 bases from V and 0 bases from J, with 16 bases in between. Germline V CDR1 and CDR2: LNHDA, SQIVND (reference sequence). This CDR3 is built from 16 residues. CDR3 nucleotide sequence: TGTGCCAGTACCCCAAAAATCCTCAGTAGCAATCAGCCCCAGCATTTT. Residues: CASTPKILSSNQPQHF.

The V gene is TRBV19, the J gene TRBJ2-1; perhaps TRBD1 as D (5 bases). The CDR3 consists of 15 residues. Trimming pared 2 bases from V and 3 bases from J, leaving 11 bases between. Germline-derived CDR1 and CDR2 are LNHDA and SQIVND (reference sequence). CDR3 protein: CASSISPGIYNEQFF. The CDR3 DNA follows: TGTGCCAGTAGTATATCCCCAGGGATCTACAATGAGCAGTTCTTC.

On this clone itself: Other DNA sequences in the same sample also yield this CDR3. The V and J genes are TRBV18 and TRBJ2-5; D remains ambiguous. CDR1 is KGHSH, CDR2 LQKENI, per germline. V dropped 2 bases and J dropped 5 bases, with 9 bases sitting between them. This CDR3 comprises 13 residues. The CDR3 DNA is TGTGCCAGCTCACCAGGGTCCCGGGAGACCCAGTACTTC. This gives the protein CASSPGSRETQYF.

This chain uses TRBV7-9 with TRBJ2-4, with unresolved D. Looked up from germline, CDR1 is SEHNR and CDR2 is FQNEAQ (reference sequence). The CDR3 spans 15 residues. V shed 1 base and J shed 6 bases, with 13 bases lying between them. CDR3 DNA: TGTGCCAGCAGCTTAGGTGGGTCAGGTGGAAACATTCAGTACTTC. As protein: CASSLGGSGGNIQYF.

The chain links TRBV7-2 to TRBJ1-4; TRBD1 agrees at 9 bases. The CDR3 consists of 13 residues. Trimming removed 6 bases from V and 8 bases from J; junction bases left unmatched: 4. Germline assignment: CDR1 SGHTA and CDR2 FQGNSA. DNA for the CDR3: TGTGCCAGCAGATCCGGACAGGGGGAAAAACTGTTTTTT. Its protein is CASRSGQGEKLFF.

A note on this clone: Other DNA sequences of this sample code for an identical CDR3. The chain employs TRBV19 and TRBJ1-5, with a possible D match to TRBD1 (5 bases). Germline CDR1 is LNHDA and CDR2 is SQIVND (reference sequence). V was shortened by 4 bases and J by 2 bases, with 6 bases between the two germline ends. CDR3 length: 13 residues. In DNA form, the CDR3 reads TGTGCCAGTAGTAGGGGGGGCAATCAGCCCCAGCATTTT. Protein product: CASSRGGNQPQHF.

This clone was recorded only once. This rearrangement joins TRBV30 to TRBJ2-3; no firm D call. The ends were cut back, 0 bases at V and 2 bases at J, with 18 bases in the middle. The CDR3 is made up of 17 amino acids. Germline assignment: CDR1 GTSNPN and CDR2 SVGIG (reference sequence). This CDR3 reads CAWSVSAATPYTDTQYF. The CDR3 coding sequence is TGTGCCTGGAGTGTAAGCGCGGCGACTCCCTACACAGATACGCAGTATTTT.

V usage is TRBV6-6 and J usage is TRBJ1-1; D is possibly TRBD1 (5 bases). Germline V gives CDR1 MNHNY, CDR2 SVGAGI (reference sequence). There are 13 residues in the CDR3. Trimming stripped 8 bases from V and 1 base from J, with 11 bases between. The CDR3 reads CASSRDENTEAFF. CDR3 nucleotides: TGTGCCAGCTCGAGGGACGAGAACACTGAAGCTTTCTTT.

The rearrangement joins TRBV5-6 to TRBJ2-1, with 8 bases fitting TRBD1. Unmatched junction bases numbered 8, after V lost 4 bases and J lost 5 bases. Germline lookup yields CDR1 SGHDT and CDR2 YYEEEE. This CDR3 spans 15 amino acids. This CDR3 reads CASSPIGTGNNEQFF. CDR3 coding DNA: TGTGCCAGCAGCCCTATCGGGACAGGAAACAATGAGCAGTTCTTC.

This clone was detected only once. This chain uses TRBV7-9 with TRBJ2-7, with 11 bases aligning to TRBD2. Per the germline V gene, CDR1 is SEHNR and CDR2 is FQNEAQ (reference sequence). The V and J ends lost 3 bases and 3 bases, in that order; junction bases with no gene match: 7. This CDR3 contains 16 residues. The CDR3 here is CASSLGHGLAGYEQYF. DNA for the CDR3: TGTGCCAGCAGCTTGGGGCACGGACTAGCGGGCTACGAGCAGTACTTC.